This note documents a single T cell receptor (beta chain) sequence. How the authors handled the data: Using reference gene primer amplification, nucleated cell counts were estimated. Clones were sequenced by immunoSEQ multiplex PCR, and TCRdb holds only the in-frame ones, with some missing. The DNA gave D and trimming, while V, J and clone size come from that table. The sample has 200,000 to 250,000 clones; 84% are singletons. V lost 3 bases to trimming and J lost 4 bases; unmatched junction nucleotides: 6. The CDR3 contains 16 residues. Germline V gives CDR1 KGHSH, CDR2 LQKENI. These data come from a study of blood T cell repertoires in COVID-19. Study as a whole: Acute-phase and convalescent COVID-19 samples originated in the United States, Italy and Spain. Sample material is recorded as cDNA or gDNA derived from T cells, B-cell-depleted T cells, or PBMCs.

The clonotype was recovered from a woman at least 80 years old with active or convalescent COVID-19. The rearrangement joins TRBV18 to TRBJ1-2; TRBD1 aligns across 12 bases. The source material was peripheral blood. DNA of the CDR3: TGTGCCAGCTCACCCGGGACAGGGGGCTTTGGCTATGGCTACACCTTC. Amino acid sequence: CASSPGTGGFGYGYTF.